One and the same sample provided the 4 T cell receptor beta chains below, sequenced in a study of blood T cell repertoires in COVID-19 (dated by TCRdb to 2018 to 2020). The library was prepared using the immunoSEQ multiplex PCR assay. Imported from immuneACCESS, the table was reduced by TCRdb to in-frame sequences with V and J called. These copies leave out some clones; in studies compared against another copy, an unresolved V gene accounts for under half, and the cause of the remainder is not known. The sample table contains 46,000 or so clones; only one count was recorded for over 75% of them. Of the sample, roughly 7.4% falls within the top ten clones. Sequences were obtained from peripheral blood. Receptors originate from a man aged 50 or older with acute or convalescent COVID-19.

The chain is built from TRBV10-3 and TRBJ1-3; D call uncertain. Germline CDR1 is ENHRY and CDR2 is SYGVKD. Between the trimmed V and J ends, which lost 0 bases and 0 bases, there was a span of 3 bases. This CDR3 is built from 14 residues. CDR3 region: CAISESRSGNTIYF. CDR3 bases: TGTGCCATCAGTGAGTCTCGCTCTGGAAACACCATATATTTT.

The CDR3 nucleotides are TGTGCCAGCAGTTTAACCGGGACTAGCGGGAGGGGGTACAATGAGCAGTTCTTC. The encoded protein is CASSLTGTSGRGYNEQFF. The V call is TRBV28, the J call TRBJ2-1; 16 bases are shared with TRBD2. J lost 4 bases, V lost 2 bases, and 5 bases had no gene match. The germline V gene has CDR1 MDHEN and CDR2 SYDVKM. This CDR3 comprises 18 residues. The full variable domain, completed using reference TRBV28 and TRBJ2-1, is DVKVTQSSRYLVKRTGEKVFLECVQDMDHENMFWYRQDPGLGLRLIYFSYDVKMKEKGDIPEGYSVSREKKERFSLILESASTNQTSMYLCASSLTGTSGRGYNEQFFGPGTRLTVL.

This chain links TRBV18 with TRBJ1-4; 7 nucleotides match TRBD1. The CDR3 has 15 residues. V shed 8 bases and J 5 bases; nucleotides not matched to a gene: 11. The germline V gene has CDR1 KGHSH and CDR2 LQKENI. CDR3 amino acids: CASGRSGTENEKLFF. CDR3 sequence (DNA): TGTGCCAGCGGACGTAGCGGGACAGAGAATGAAAAACTGTTTTTT.

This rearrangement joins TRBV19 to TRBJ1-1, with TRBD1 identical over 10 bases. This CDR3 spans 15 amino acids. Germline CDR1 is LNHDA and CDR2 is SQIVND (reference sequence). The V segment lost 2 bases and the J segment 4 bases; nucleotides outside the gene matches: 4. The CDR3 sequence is CASSIRTGGGTEAFF. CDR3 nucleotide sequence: TGTGCCAGTAGTATAAGGACAGGGGGTGGCACTGAAGCTTTCTTT.